This entry concerns a single TCR beta chain. As yet, its antigen is unknown. These data come from a study of cytomegalovirus exposure and HLA in healthy donors. The wider study: Among the 398 genotyped donors, approximately 82% were placed in the Caucasian-associated ancestry cluster. Findings of the study overall: Prior analysis indicated that the majority of TCR beta V segments exhibited productivity approximately 87% or approximately 30% of the time. Because they were indistinguishable, some V segments, including TRBV6-2 and TRBV6-3, were excluded.

60 Vbeta and 13 Jbeta primers were used in PCR. Here immunoSEQ multiplex PCR was the method, and the copy in TCRdb shows in-frame clones only, minus some. The sample shows 85,000 to 100,000 clones, about 85% of them seen only once. The CDR3 runs to 16 residues. With V trimmed by 4 bases and J by 0 bases, 6 bases remained unmatched. Per germline, CDR1 SGHNT and CDR2 YYREEE (reference sequence). This chain links TRBV5-4 with TRBJ1-2; TRBD1 agrees at 10 bases. The receptor's source is a female donor in good health and CMV-seropositive. The sequenced material came from PBMCs. CDR3 amino acids: CASSRDRGISNYGYTF. In DNA, the CDR3 is TGTGCCAGCAGCCGGGACAGGGGAATCTCTAACTATGGCTACACCTTC.